The TCR beta chain under discussion was sequenced for a study of cytomegalovirus exposure and HLA in healthy donors. About the research overall: There were 100 million to 130 million unique TCR beta sequences, drawn from approximately 190 million T cells, in an earlier analysis.

Vbeta (60) and Jbeta (13) primers were used in the PCR. The protocol was immunoSEQ multiplex PCR, while the TCRdb copy is restricted to in-frame clones and leaves out a portion. The data show about 140,000 clones, with almost 85% seen just once and 1.4% to 1.5% held by the top ten. Sequencing was carried out using PBMCs. The receptor was isolated from a man younger than 45 in good health and CMV-seropositive.

This CDR3 is CASSPSTDTQYF. CDR3 DNA: TGTGCCAGCAGCCCGAGCACAGATACGCAGTATTTT. The chain links TRBV5-6 to TRBJ2-3; no definite D call. V was trimmed by 4 bases and J by 0 bases, leaving 3 bases between them. The CDR3 is 12 amino acids. Germline CDR1 and CDR2: SGHDT and YYEEEE.